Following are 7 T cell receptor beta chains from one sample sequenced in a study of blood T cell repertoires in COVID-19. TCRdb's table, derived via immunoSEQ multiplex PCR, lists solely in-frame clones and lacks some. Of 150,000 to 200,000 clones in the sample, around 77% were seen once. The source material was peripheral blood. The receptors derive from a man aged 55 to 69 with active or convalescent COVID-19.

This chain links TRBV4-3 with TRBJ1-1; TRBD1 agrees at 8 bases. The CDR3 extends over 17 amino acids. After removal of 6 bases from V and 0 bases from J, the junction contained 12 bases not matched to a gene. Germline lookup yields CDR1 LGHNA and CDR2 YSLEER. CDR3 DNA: TGCGCCAGCAGGTTCGATACAGGGGGATCTATGAACACTGAAGCTTTCTTT. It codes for CASRFDTGGSMNTEAFF.

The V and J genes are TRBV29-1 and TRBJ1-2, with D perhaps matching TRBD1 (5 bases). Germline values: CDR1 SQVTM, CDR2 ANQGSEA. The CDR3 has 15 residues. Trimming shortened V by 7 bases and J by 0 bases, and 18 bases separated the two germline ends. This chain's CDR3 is CSAQPQTAANYGYTF. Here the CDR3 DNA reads TGCAGCGCACAACCCCAGACAGCAGCTAACTATGGCTACACCTTC.

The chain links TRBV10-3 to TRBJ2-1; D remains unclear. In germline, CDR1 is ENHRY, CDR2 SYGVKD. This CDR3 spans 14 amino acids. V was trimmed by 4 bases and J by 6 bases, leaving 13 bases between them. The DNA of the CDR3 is TGTGCCATCAGTGCCGACACCGGCCCCAATGAGCAGTTCTTC. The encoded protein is CAISADTGPNEQFF.

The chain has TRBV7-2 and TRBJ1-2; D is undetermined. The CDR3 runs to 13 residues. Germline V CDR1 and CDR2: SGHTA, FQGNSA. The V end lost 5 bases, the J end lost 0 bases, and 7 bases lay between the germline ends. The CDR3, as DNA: TGTGCCAGCAGCGAGGCCACTAACTATGGCTACACCTTC. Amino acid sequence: CASSEATNYGYTF.

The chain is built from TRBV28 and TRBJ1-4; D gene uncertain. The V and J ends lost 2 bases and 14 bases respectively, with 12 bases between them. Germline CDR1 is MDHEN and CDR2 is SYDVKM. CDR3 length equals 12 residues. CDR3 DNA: TGTGCCAGCAGTTTAGGCGGTCCTGGCCTGTTTTTT. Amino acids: CASSLGGPGLFF.

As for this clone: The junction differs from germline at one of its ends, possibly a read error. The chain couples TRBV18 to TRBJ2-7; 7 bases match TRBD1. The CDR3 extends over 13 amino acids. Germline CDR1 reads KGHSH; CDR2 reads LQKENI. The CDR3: CASSPDPRTGPTF. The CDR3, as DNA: TGTGCCAGCTCACCCGATCCCCGGACAGGCCCGACGTTC.

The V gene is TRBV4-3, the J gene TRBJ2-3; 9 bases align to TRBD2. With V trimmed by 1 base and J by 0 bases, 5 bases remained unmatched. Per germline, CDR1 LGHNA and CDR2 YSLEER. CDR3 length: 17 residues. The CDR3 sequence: CASSQGGGVSSTDTQYF. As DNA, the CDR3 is TGCGCCAGCAGCCAAGGCGGGGGGGTTTCTAGCACAGATACGCAGTATTTT.